This T cell receptor beta chain appears in the sequencing data of a study of molecular identifiers for immune sequencing clone quantification. As CD8+CD4-CCR7+CD45RA+ cells, naive CD8 T cells were sorted. The germline CDR1 and CDR2 sequences are MNHEY and SVGEGT. CDR3 length: 11 residues. Whole-study findings and limits: Sizes of clones that are highly expanded could be underestimated (if identical TCR molecules share a barcode).

As for this clonotype: Its antigen is currently unknown. The junction differs from germline at one of its ends, possibly a read error.

Preparation methods for the bulk TCR libraries were those previously described, with listed TCR primers. In TCRdb, the PCR reads were re-called with MiXCR into one record per CDR3 protein. The sample lists some 96,000 distinct CDR3 sequences, less than 25% seen once, with 0.94% in the top ten. Sequencing was performed on naive CD8+ T cells from blood, with Jurkat cell RNA spiked in. Subset of the sample: FACS-sorted CD8+CD4-CCR7+CD45RA+ naive T cells. The TCR originated in a human donor in good health. Some libraries in this study had Jurkat cell RNA spiked in. The genes are TRBV6-2 or TRBV6-3 and TRBJ2-7, with unresolved D. The CDR3 region has the DNA TGTGCCAGCACCCTCAGCTACGAGCTGTACTTC. Its protein is CASTLSYELYF.